The clone carrying this T cell receptor (beta chain) was found a few times. TCRdb re-analyzed the PCR reads using MiXCR. There are roughly 6,000 clones in the sample; under 35% occur only once, and roughly 22% lies in the top ten. Thyroid surgery was performed in patients who had received no treatment beforehand. The source of the sample is a study of metastatic and nonmetastatic thyroid tumors. Overall study context: From malignant and benign thyroid patients, repertoires in blood and in tumor or nodule tissue were compared.

Per germline, CDR1 MNHEY and CDR2 SMNVEV (reference sequence). V was cut by 3 bases and J by 2 bases, with 8 bases left in between. This CDR3 comprises 14 residues. Sequencing was done on a sample of tumor tissue. This TCR came from a female donor with papillary thyroid cancer or a benign thyroid nodule (not recorded which). Some clones in this sample may be carry-over from other donors' samples. The V call is TRBV27, the J call TRBJ1-3; D is ambiguous. This chain's CDR3 is CASSFGRPGNTIYF. The CDR3 DNA follows: TGTGCCAGCAGTTTCGGCAGGCCTGGAAACACCATATATTTT.